Here is one T cell receptor (beta chain) with its context. The data were taken from a study of T cell changes during pregnancy in multiple sclerosis. CDR1 and CDR2 (germline): SGHTA, FQGNSA. The germline V and J ends were trimmed by 4 bases and 4 bases, with 17 bases remaining between them. The CDR3 covers 15 residues. Profiling relied on immunoSEQ multiplex PCR, and the TCRdb table lists in-frame clones only, not all of them. The sample shows 30,000 or so clones, about 92% of them seen only once. The material was CD8+ T cells from peripheral blood mononuclear cells, obtained in the first trimester of pregnancy. This receptor was obtained from a female donor with multiple sclerosis, enrolled in a pregnancy study. The chain recombines TRBV7-2 with TRBJ2-7, with D tentatively TRBD2 (6 bases). CDR3: CASSSSTRRAYEQYF. For the CDR3, the DNA is TGTGCCAGCAGCTCCTCGACCCGGAGGGCGTACGAGCAGTACTTC.